This T cell receptor beta chain originates from a study of shared clonotypes between healthy human individuals. Per germline, CDR1 SGHRS and CDR2 YFSETQ. Trimming removed 4 bases from V and 4 bases from J; junction bases left unmatched: 9. The CDR3 is made up of 15 amino acids. As to this clone: Its antigen is as yet unknown.

Genomic DNA from each subset was divided evenly over several immunoSEQ plates. The table came from immunoSEQ multiplex PCR; TCRdb's copy has only in-frame clones and leaves some out. There are more than 900,000 clones in the sample; about four fifths occur only once, and around 0.61% lies in the top ten. Study-level findings and limits: Sharing across four donors was highest in naive CD4 (around 5%) and lowest in memory CD8 (around 0.4%). Naive subsets generally had larger estimated richness than memory subsets.

The TCR sequence derives from a man aged 18 to 30 in good health. Some clones in this sample may be carry-over from other donors' samples. The sequenced sample consisted of memory CD4+ T cells from PBMCs. Subset given: CD45RA-negative fraction. The chain combines TRBV5-1 with TRBJ1-2; TRBD1 matches at 8 bases. The CDR3 reads CASSLDRGSSYGYTF. Written as DNA, the CDR3 is TGCGCCAGCAGCCTAGACAGGGGTTCAAGCTATGGCTACACCTTC. Full variable domain (missing parts from reference TRBV5-1 and TRBJ1-2): KAGVTQTPRYLIKTRGQQVTLSCSPISGHRSVSWYQQTPGQGLQFLFEYFSETQRNKGNFPGRFSGRQFSNSRSEMNVSTLELGDSALYLCASSLDRGSSYGYTFGSGTRLTVV.